These 27 T cell receptor beta chains originate from one sample sequenced in a study of Ad26.COV2.S vaccination and SARS-CoV-2 variants. The treatment denotes: 15 to 20 received Ad26.COV2.S at low or high dose, single or two shots; several received placebo; per-sample allocation not given. After the first vaccine or placebo injection, samples were drawn on day 63. The data were produced by immunoSEQ multiplex PCR, yet TCRdb's version contains in-frame clones alone and is incomplete. The sample holds roughly 500,000 clones, 89% seen once. The specimen comprised peripheral blood, sampled in a trial of Ad26.COV2.S vaccine versus placebo. These receptors were obtained from a person aged 18 to 59 who received the Ad26.COV2.S COVID-19 vaccine or a placebo.

V and J are TRBV7-9 and TRBJ1-1, with no clear D. The CDR3 has 14 amino acids. Trimming pared 5 bases from V and 7 bases from J, leaving 17 bases between. The germline V gene has CDR1 SEHNR and CDR2 FQNEAQ (reference sequence). CDR3 nucleotide sequence: TGTGCCAGCAGCCCCTACAAGGGTAAAGGTGAAGCTTTCTTT. Translated: CASSPYKGKGEAFF.

The V and J genes are TRBV19 and TRBJ1-1; TRBD1 aligns across 7 bases. J was trimmed by 2 bases and V by 6 bases; bases with no gene match: 12. The germline CDR1 and CDR2 sequences are LNHDA and SQIVND (reference sequence). The CDR3 extends over 16 amino acids. The CDR3 DNA reads TGTGCCAGTAGCACCGCCGAGGGGGCTCGTAACACTGAAGCTTTCTTT. It yields the protein CASSTAEGARNTEAFF.

The chain employs TRBV5-1 and TRBJ1-1; no definite D call. This CDR3 has 14 residues. Deletions cut 3 bases from V and 4 bases from J, with 13 bases between. Per germline, CDR1 SGHRS and CDR2 YFSETQ. CDR3: CASSSPQMSTEAFF. Here the CDR3 DNA reads TGCGCCAGCAGCTCGCCACAGATGTCCACTGAAGCTTTCTTT.

The chain recombines TRBV4-1 with TRBJ2-7; D is unresolved. The CDR3 is 13 residues long. Trimming removed 0 bases at V and 4 bases at J, with 7 bases between. Germline V CDR1 and CDR2: MGHRA, YSYEKL. CDR3 sequence: CASSQEEGYEQYV. The CDR3 nucleotides read TGCGCCAGCAGCCAAGAAGAAGGGTACGAGCAGTACGTC.

This sequence joins TRBV29-1 and TRBJ2-7, with 12 positions matching TRBD2. V gave up 6 bases and J gave up 2 bases; unmatched junction bases: 5. The CDR3 is 14 amino acids. Germline CDR1 is SQVTM and CDR2 is ANQGSEA. CDR3 in DNA: TGCAGCGTACGTCTAGCGGGGGGGCCCTACGAGCAGTACTTC. Its translation is CSVRLAGGPYEQYF.

This clone was observed a single time. The genes are TRBV5-1 and TRBJ2-2, with D possibly matching TRBD2 (6 bases). CDR1 is SGHRS and CDR2 is YFSETQ in the germline V gene. Trimming took 1 base from V and 6 from J, leaving 19 bases between them. This CDR3 has 17 amino acids. The CDR3 is CASSLRGWQGGAGELFF. CDR3 in DNA: TGCGCCAGCAGCTTGAGGGGCTGGCAGGGAGGAGCCGGGGAGCTGTTTTTT.

The chain uses TRBV24-1 and TRBJ2-1, with TRBD2 identical over 8 bases. CDR3 length: 14 amino acids. Germline V gene sequence: CDR1 KGHDR, CDR2 SFDVKD. The V gene end was trimmed by 3 bases and the J gene end by 12 bases; junction bases not matched to a gene: 9. CDR3 coding DNA: TGTGCCACCAGTGATCTCGGGGGGGGGCAAGGGCAGTTCTTC. Translated, it gives CATSDLGGGQGQFF.

The genes are TRBV15 and TRBJ1-5; TRBD1 is a possible D gene (6 bases). This CDR3 is built from 18 residues. V was cut by 0 bases and J by 0 bases, with 15 bases left in between. CDR1 and CDR2 from the germline V gene are LNHNV and YYDKDF (reference sequence). CDR3 DNA: TGTGCCACCAGCAGAGAGGGGGGCTGGGGGTATAGCAATCAGCCCCAGCATTTT. Its translation is CATSREGGWGYSNQPQHF. Complete variable domain (other parts from reference TRBV15 and TRBJ1-5): DAMVIQNPRYQVTQFGKPVTLSCSQTLNHNVMYWYQQKSSQAPKLLFHYYDKDFNNEADTPDNFQSRRPNTSFCFLDIRSPGLGDTAMYLCATSREGGWGYSNQPQHFGDGTRLSIL.

This sequence joins TRBV7-3 and TRBJ2-3; D unclear. Germline V gene lookup returns CDR1 SGHTA and CDR2 FQGTGA. This CDR3 has 13 residues. V lost 3 bases and J lost 5, with 9 bases in between. This CDR3 reads CASSLNFRDTQYF. CDR3 DNA sequence: TGTGCCAGCAGCTTGAACTTCCGAGATACGCAGTATTTT.

The rearrangement joins TRBV10-3 to TRBJ1-1; 8 bases are shared with TRBD1. The CDR3 spans 17 residues. Losses at the gene ends were 10 bases for V and 0 bases for J; bases not matched to a gene: 16. CDR1 and CDR2 (germline): ENHRY, SYGVKD. The CDR3 DNA sequence: TGTGCCACATCCCCTCAGGGGGCCGGACTCATGAACACTGAAGCTTTCTTT. This translates into CATSPQGAGLMNTEAFF.

V gene TRBV5-1 combines with J gene TRBJ1-3; D possibly corresponds to TRBD1 (5 bases). Trimming removed 4 bases at V and 6 bases at J, with 17 bases between. Germline V gene lookup returns CDR1 SGHRS and CDR2 YFSETQ. This CDR3 has 15 amino acids. CDR3 loop: CASSQGPALLNTIYF. Written as DNA, the CDR3 is TGCGCCAGCAGCCAGGGCCCTGCTCTGCTAAACACCATATATTTT.

The chain links TRBV7-9 to TRBJ1-2, with 9 bases fitting TRBD1. The V gene end was trimmed by 6 bases and the J gene end by 1 base; junction bases not matched to a gene: 6. This CDR3 contains 15 residues. Germline V CDR1 and CDR2: SEHNR, FQNEAQ (reference sequence). Here the CDR3 DNA reads TGTGCCAGCAGTCCTGGACAGGGGCATAACTATGGCTACACCTTC. This translates into CASSPGQGHNYGYTF.

The chain uses TRBV12-3 or TRBV12-4 and TRBJ1-1; TRBD1 might be the D (5 bases). Trimming stripped 7 bases from V and 5 bases from J, with 14 bases between. This CDR3 is built from 13 residues. In DNA, the CDR3 is TGTGCCAGCAATATAAGGGGAGTGACTGAAGCTTTCTTT. It encodes CASNIRGVTEAFF.

This rearrangement joins TRBV5-4 to TRBJ2-7, with D possibly being TRBD1 (6 bases). Per germline, CDR1 SGHNT and CDR2 YYREEE (reference sequence). This CDR3 region has 14 residues. Trimming cost V 0 bases and J 6 bases, with 13 bases left between them. The CDR3 DNA is TGTGCCAGCAGCTTGGGGGCAGGGGCGGGCGAGCAGTACTTC. Translating gives CASSLGAGAGEQYF.

The chain employs TRBV27 and TRBJ2-7; no clear D. Between the trimmed V and J ends, which lost 6 bases and 3 bases, there was a span of 15 bases. Germline-derived CDR1 and CDR2 are MNHEY and SMNVEV (reference sequence). This CDR3 spans 14 amino acids. The CDR3 loop is CASSLNPTLYEQYV. DNA for the CDR3: TGTGCCAGCAGCCTCAATCCTACCCTCTACGAGCAGTACGTC.

The chain combines TRBV24-1 with TRBJ1-2; D is uncertain. Trimming removed 5 bases at V and 0 bases at J, with 6 bases between. The CDR3 totals 13 residues. Germline-derived CDR1 and CDR2 are KGHDR and SFDVKD. The CDR3 here is CATSAGANYGYTF. DNA for the CDR3: TGTGCCACCAGTGCGGGAGCTAACTATGGCTACACCTTC.

This chain connects TRBV28 to TRBJ1-6; 7 bases map to TRBD1. V trimming: 3 bases; J trimming: 3 bases; junction bases outside the gene matches: 2. CDR1 and CDR2 (germline): MDHEN, SYDVKM. The CDR3 loop spans 15 amino acids. The CDR3 loop reads CASSFDRDYNSPLHF. The CDR3 DNA sequence: TGTGCCAGCAGTTTTGACAGGGACTATAATTCACCCCTCCACTTT.

CDR3 sequence reads: CASSLSGADYEQYF. The DNA for the CDR3 is TGTGCCAGCAGCTTGTCGGGGGCTGATTACGAGCAGTACTTC. The chain carries TRBV5-4 and TRBJ2-7, with D perhaps being TRBD1 or TRBD2 (6 bases each). This CDR3 contains 14 residues. CDR1 is SGHNT and CDR2 is YYREEE in the germline V gene (reference sequence). Trimming took 1 base from V and 4 from J, leaving 12 bases between them.

The J gene is TRBJ2-2, the V gene TRBV5-1; a possible D gene is TRBD1 (5 bases). Germline assignment: CDR1 SGHRS and CDR2 YFSETQ. V gave up 2 bases and J gave up 1 base, with 9 bases separating them. The length of the CDR3 is 15 residues. In DNA, the CDR3 is TGCGCCAGCAGCTTTGGGGCGGAGAACACCGGGGAGCTGTTTTTT. Translating it yields CASSFGAENTGELFF. Using reference TRBV5-1 and TRBJ2-2 for the parts outside the CDR3, the full variable domain is KAGVTQTPRYLIKTRGQQVTLSCSPISGHRSVSWYQQTPGQGLQFLFEYFSETQRNKGNFPGRFSGRQFSNSRSEMNVSTLELGDSALYLCASSFGAENTGELFFGEGSRLTVL.

V is TRBV9 and J is TRBJ1-5; no definite D call. The CDR3 spans 13 residues. Germline lookup yields CDR1 SGDLS and CDR2 YYNGEE. V lost 3 bases, J lost 3 bases, and 7 bases lay in between. CDR3 bases: TGTGCCAGCAGCGGGGCCGTCAATCAGCCCCAGCATTTT. Protein product: CASSGAVNQPQHF.

J is TRBJ1-5 and V is TRBV6-1; D is undetermined. CDR1 is MNHNS, CDR2 SASEGT, per germline. The CDR3 runs 14 residues. V was trimmed by 2 bases and J by 6 bases, leaving 11 bases between them. The DNA of the CDR3 is TGTGCCAGCAGTGAACTGACGGCCTTTCAGCCCCAGCATTTT. Protein: CASSELTAFQPQHF.

CDR3 DNA: TGTGCCAGCAGCTTGGTAGGCACTGAAGCTTTCTTT. Amino acid sequence: CASSLVGTEAFF. This chain connects TRBV5-4 to TRBJ1-1; no clear D. The CDR3 is 12 residues long. The germline V gene has CDR1 SGHNT and CDR2 YYREEE (reference sequence). V was pared by 0 bases and J by 4 bases, with 4 bases between. The full variable domain, its missing parts supplied by reference TRBV5-4 and TRBJ1-1, is ETGVTQSPTHLIKTRGQQVTLRCSSQSGHNTVSWYQQALGQGPQFIFQYYREEENGRGNFPPRFSGLQFPNYSSELNVNALELDDSALYLCASSLVGTEAFFGQGTRLTVV.

On this clone: The identical CDR3 is also encoded by other nucleotide sequences in the sample. This rearrangement joins TRBV9 to TRBJ1-2; D is ambiguous. Per the germline V gene, CDR1 is SGDLS and CDR2 is YYNGEE. Trimming cost V 0 bases and J 3 bases, with 9 bases left between them. There are 14 residues in the CDR3. CDR3 residues: CASSVAGRDYGYTF. CDR3 nucleotide sequence: TGTGCCAGCAGCGTAGCGGGCAGAGACTATGGCTACACCTTC.

This chain joins TRBV9 and TRBJ1-2, with 7 bases aligning to TRBD1. The CDR3 sequence is 14 residues long. The V segment lost 1 base and the J segment 8 bases; nucleotides outside the gene matches: 8. Germline CDR1 and CDR2: SGDLS and YYNGEE. The CDR3 here is CASSVHTGAKGYTF. The CDR3 DNA is TGTGCCAGCAGCGTACATACAGGGGCGAAAGGCTACACCTTC.

The chain combines TRBV21-1 with TRBJ2-3; the table's TRBD2 call for D was not verified on the DNA. TRBV21-1 is marked as a pseudogene. The CDR3 is 18 residues long. DNA for the CDR3: TGTGCCAGCAGCACGCGGACTAGCGGAAGCCCCCCCACAGATACGCAGTATTTT. This encodes CASSTRTSGSPPTDTQYF.

This clone was counted a single time. This chain joins TRBV27 and TRBJ1-1, with D hard to call. From germline, CDR1 is MNHEY and CDR2 SMNVEV (reference sequence). The V end was cut by 4 bases, the J end by 0 bases, with 9 bases between. This CDR3 has 14 amino acids. CDR3 sequence reads: CASSYGQMNTEAFF. In nucleotides, the CDR3 is TGTGCCAGCAGTTACGGCCAGATGAACACTGAAGCTTTCTTT.

In DNA form, the CDR3 reads TGTGCCAGCAAGGACGGGCCCTCACCCCTCCACTTT. Translated, it gives CASKDGPSPLHF. The chain links TRBV10-3 to TRBJ1-6; D gene uncertain. V was shortened by 10 bases and J by 10 bases, with 14 bases between the two germline ends. Germline V gives CDR1 ENHRY, CDR2 SYGVKD. This CDR3 contains 12 residues.